Below are 12 T cell receptor beta chains sequenced from a single sample in a study of blood T cell repertoires in COVID-19. Using immunoSEQ multiplex PCR, the repertoire was profiled, and TCRdb retains in-frame clones only, with some absent. The sample records 150,000 or so clones, approximately 86% being singletons. Sequencing was carried out using peripheral blood. These TCRs come from a man in his 60s with COVID-19, enrolled during active disease.

The chain joins TRBV12-3 or TRBV12-4 to TRBJ2-7, with 8 nucleotides matching TRBD2. V was clipped by 6 bases and J by 2 bases; unmatched bases: 3. The CDR3 is 13 amino acids. As DNA, the CDR3 is TGTGCCAGCAGGTCGGGGGGGACCTACGAGCAGTACTTC. Translating it yields CASRSGGTYEQYF.

The chain has TRBV4-3 and TRBJ2-3, with 9 positions matching TRBD2. From germline, CDR1 is LGHNA and CDR2 YSLEER. The CDR3 length is 17 residues. Losses at the gene ends were 3 bases for V and 3 bases for J; bases not matched to a gene: 10. This chain's CDR3 is CASSQVLAGGLTDTQYF. The CDR3 coding sequence is TGCGCCAGCAGCCAGGTTTTGGCGGGAGGGTTGACAGATACGCAGTATTTT.

This CDR3 reads CASSPGTGVGQPQHF. The DNA for the CDR3 is TGTGCCAGCAGCCCCGGGACAGGGGTTGGCCAGCCCCAGCATTTT. V and J are TRBV5-8 and TRBJ1-5, with 10 bases fitting TRBD1. V was pared by 4 bases and J by 7 bases, with 8 bases of the junction left unmatched. CDR3 length: 15 residues. CDR1 and CDR2 (germline): SGHTS, YDEGEE.

The V call is TRBV20-1, the J call TRBJ1-1; D is ambiguous. Per the germline V gene, CDR1 is DFQATT and CDR2 is SNEGSKA (reference sequence). This CDR3 has 11 amino acids. V was pared by 6 bases and J by 5 bases, with 10 bases between. The CDR3 loop reads CSAGPGTEAFF. For the CDR3, the DNA is TGCAGTGCAGGCCCGGGGACTGAAGCTTTCTTT.

J is TRBJ1-1 and V is TRBV7-9; D remains ambiguous. The V end lost 5 bases, the J end lost 4 bases, and 11 bases lay between the germline ends. CDR3 length equals 13 residues. Germline-derived CDR1 and CDR2 are SEHNR and FQNEAQ (reference sequence). The CDR3 reads CASSLPPRTEAFF. The CDR3 DNA reads TGTGCCAGCAGCCTACCCCCCCGCACTGAAGCTTTCTTT.

This clone showed up just once. This rearrangement joins TRBV6-6 to TRBJ1-1; D gene uncertain. Germline V lookup: CDR1 MNHNY, CDR2 SVGAGI (reference sequence). This CDR3 comprises 14 residues. Trimming took off 5 bases at V and 4 bases at J, with 14 bases between the two ends. CDR3 nucleotides: TGTGCCAGCAGTATGACCGCGGTGGCCACTGAAGCTTTCTTT. Translating it yields CASSMTAVATEAFF.

The rearrangement uses TRBV5-1 and TRBJ2-7; possibly TRBD1 for D (6 bases). In germline, CDR1 is SGHRS, CDR2 YFSETQ. V shed 4 bases and J shed 2 bases, with 13 bases lying between them. The CDR3 consists of 14 residues. As DNA, the CDR3 is TGCGCCAGCAGCCCGACGACAGGCCCCTACGAGCAGTACTTC. It codes for CASSPTTGPYEQYF.

This rearrangement joins TRBV5-1 to TRBJ2-3, with D hard to call. This CDR3 is built from 14 residues. Trimming removed 5 bases from V and 2 bases from J, with 12 bases in between. Germline CDR1 SGHRS, CDR2 YFSETQ. The CDR3 DNA is TGCGCCAGCAGGCTGCAGACAATCACAGATACGCAGTATTTT. This translates into CASRLQTITDTQYF.

V usage is TRBV4-1 and J usage is TRBJ2-1, with D perhaps matching TRBD1 (5 bases). The CDR3 contains 14 residues. V was shortened by 8 bases and J by 0 bases, with 11 bases between the two germline ends. The V gene's germline CDR1 is MGHRA and CDR2 YSYEKL. CDR3 sequence reads: CASAVGPSYNEQFF. CDR3 nucleotides: TGCGCCAGCGCGGTGGGGCCCTCCTACAATGAGCAGTTCTTC.

The chain carries TRBV5-8 and TRBJ1-5, with 7 bases identical to TRBD1. Losses at the gene ends were 4 bases for V and 2 bases for J; bases not matched to a gene: 18. CDR1 is SGHTS and CDR2 is YDEGEE in the germline V gene. CDR3 length: 19 amino acids. The CDR3 DNA reads as TGTGCCAGCAGCCCCACGTTGACAGGGTCTCATCGTCGCAATCAGCCCCAGCATTTT. It translates to CASSPTLTGSHRRNQPQHF. Full variable domain (rest looked up from reference TRBV5-8 and TRBJ1-5): EAGVTQSPTHLIKTRGQQATLRCSPISGHTSVYWYQQALGLGLQFLLWYDEGEERNRGNFPPRFSGRQFPNYSSELNVNALELEDSALYLCASSPTLTGSHRRNQPQHFGDGTRLSIL.

The chain carries TRBV7-2 and TRBJ2-5; perhaps TRBD2 as D (6 bases). The CDR3 contains 14 residues. CDR1 SGHTA and CDR2 FQGNSA come from the germline V gene. V was trimmed by 5 bases and J by 4 bases, leaving 14 bases between them. The CDR3 protein is CASSTSRTTETQYF. The CDR3 DNA sequence: TGTGCCAGCAGCACGAGTAGGACTACAGAGACCCAGTACTTC.

The V gene is TRBV19, the J gene TRBJ1-1; no firm D call. Germline V gene data show CDR1 as LNHDA and CDR2 as SQIVND (reference sequence). The CDR3 is 11 amino acids. V shed 5 bases and J shed 10 bases, with 11 bases lying between them. The CDR3 DNA is TGTGCCAGTAGTCAGTGGGCTGGAGCTTTCTTT. This encodes CASSQWAGAFF.